This is a list of T cell receptor beta chains from one sample in a study of T cells in Graves' hyperthyroidism and ophthalmopathy. TCRdb reprocessed the multiplex PCR reads with MiXCR, giving one entry per CDR3 protein. The sample holds 500,000 to 600,000 distinct CDR3 sequences; around 45% are singletons and the top ten take 7.5% to 8.5%. The sequenced sample was peripheral blood or thyroid tissue (not recorded which). The receptor set was obtained from a young woman with Graves' hyperthyroidism. Both conserved end residues are part of each CDR3. The D gene is left open where the match is weak. Size is omitted from some rows. Given values are once, few, many or a class for expanded clones.

D gene: -; V gene: TRBV19; J gene: TRBJ1-5; clone size: many; CDR3 DNA: TGTGCCGGTGGACGGGGTAATCAGCCCCAGCATTTT; CDR3 protein: CAGGRGNQPQHF
D gene: TRBD2; V gene: TRBV29-1; J gene: TRBJ2-7; clone size: -; CDR3 DNA: TGCAGCGTGAGTGGGCTAGCGGGAAGGCGGGAGCAGTACTTC; CDR3 protein: CSVSGLAGRREQYF
D gene: TRBD1; V gene: TRBV24-1; J gene: TRBJ1-4; clone size: -; CDR3 DNA: TGTGCCACCAGTGGGACACTAGGGGGCGATGAAAAACTGTTTTTT; CDR3 protein: CATSGTLGGDEKLFF
D gene: TRBD1; V gene: TRBV2; J gene: TRBJ1-4; clone size: once; CDR3 DNA: TGTGCCAGCACCAATCCGGGACAGGCCGAAAAACTGTTTTTT; CDR3 protein: CASTNPGQAEKLFF
D gene: TRBD1; V gene: TRBV19; J gene: TRBJ2-2; clone size: many; CDR3 DNA: TGTGCCAGTAGTCAGGGACAGGGGAACACCGGGGAGCTGTTTTTT; CDR3 protein: CASSQGQGNTGELFF
D gene: -; V gene: TRBV6-4; J gene: TRBJ2-7; clone size: -; CDR3 DNA: TGTGCCTGCAGTGCTCTGGACTCCAGCTCCTACGAGCAGTACTTC; CDR3 protein: CACSALDSSSYEQYF
D gene: TRBD2; V gene: TRBV4-2; J gene: TRBJ2-2; clone size: few; CDR3 DNA: TGTGCCAGCAGCCAAGATCCCCTGGTCGGGAGGGAGGGCACCGGGGAGCTGTTTTTT; CDR3 protein: CASSQDPLVGREGTGELFF
D gene: TRBD2; V gene: TRBV12-3/TRBV12-4; J gene: TRBJ2-5; clone size: many; CDR3 DNA: TGTGCCAGCAGGCCACTAGCGGGAGGGCAGGAGACCCAGTACTTC; CDR3 protein: CASRPLAGGQETQYF
D gene: -; V gene: TRBV2; J gene: TRBJ2-7; clone size: many; CDR3 DNA: TGTGCCAGCAGTGTTAAATGGCAACAAGAGCAGTACTTC; CDR3 protein: CASSVKWQQEQYF
D gene: TRBD1; V gene: TRBV14; J gene: TRBJ1-1; clone size: many; CDR3 DNA: TGTGCCAGCAGCCCACTGACAGGGAGGGGCACTGAAGCTTTCTTT; CDR3 protein: CASSPLTGRGTEAFF
D gene: TRBD2; V gene: TRBV4-1; J gene: TRBJ2-2; clone size: many; CDR3 DNA: TGCGCCAGCAGCCAAGAAGGGACTAACCTCGGGGAGCTGTTTTTT; CDR3 protein: CASSQEGTNLGELFF
D gene: -; V gene: TRBV24-1; J gene: TRBJ2-1; clone size: -; CDR3 DNA: TGTGACACCAGTGATTTTACCAGCTCCTACAATGAGCAGTTCTTC; CDR3 protein: CDTSDFTSSYNEQFF
D gene: -; V gene: TRBV5-4; J gene: TRBJ2-7; clone size: -; CDR3 DNA: TGTGCCAGCAGCTTGGCGTCGGGGGAGCAGCACTTC; CDR3 protein: CASSLASGEQHF
D gene: TRBD1; V gene: TRBV6-6; J gene: TRBJ2-6; clone size: -; CDR3 DNA: TGTGCCAGCAGTGTCCAGGGGGCTGGGGCCAACGTCCTGACTTTC; CDR3 protein: CASSVQGAGANVLTF
D gene: -; V gene: TRBV6-6; J gene: TRBJ2-7; clone size: many; CDR3 DNA: TGTGCCAGCAGTTCGAACCGGGACACGATCTACGAGCAGTACTTC; CDR3 protein: CASSSNRDTIYEQYF
D gene: -; V gene: TRBV6-2/TRBV6-3; J gene: TRBJ1-1; clone size: many; CDR3 DNA: TGTGCCAGCAGTTACGTGCTGAACACTGAAGCTTTCTTT; CDR3 protein: CASSYVLNTEAFF
D gene: -; V gene: TRBV20-1; J gene: TRBJ1-5; clone size: -; CDR3 DNA: TGCAGTGCTGGAGCGGGACAGCCCCAGCATTTT; CDR3 protein: CSAGAGQPQHF
D gene: TRBD1; V gene: TRBV20-1; J gene: TRBJ2-5; clone size: many; CDR3 DNA: TGCAGTGCGGTGGGACAGGGGGATGGGGAGACCCAGTACTTC; CDR3 protein: CSAVGQGDGETQYF
D gene: TRBD2; V gene: TRBV27; J gene: TRBJ2-5; clone size: -; CDR3 DNA: TGTGCCAGCAGGAAGGGACTAGCGGGAGGGCAAGAGACCCAGTACTTC; CDR3 protein: CASRKGLAGGQETQYF
D gene: -; V gene: TRBV24-1; J gene: TRBJ2-2; clone size: many; CDR3 DNA: TGTGCCACCGGGAAGGCTGAGGACACCGGGGAGCTGTTTTTT; CDR3 protein: CATGKAEDTGELFF
D gene: TRBD1; V gene: TRBV7-8; J gene: TRBJ1-1; clone size: many; CDR3 DNA: TGTGCCAGCAGCTTCGCAGGGGGCGGTGAAGCTTTCTTT; CDR3 protein: CASSFAGGGEAFF
D gene: TRBD2; V gene: TRBV4-3; J gene: TRBJ2-1; clone size: many; CDR3 DNA: TGCGCCAGCTCGGGAGGGCCGGGGAATGAGCAGTTCTTC; CDR3 protein: CASSGGPGNEQFF
D gene: TRBD1; V gene: TRBV7-2; J gene: TRBJ1-5; clone size: -; CDR3 DNA: TGTGCCAGCAGATCCCATCTGACAGGGCAACGACAGCCCCAGCATTTT; CDR3 protein: CASRSHLTGQRQPQHF
D gene: -; V gene: TRBV15; J gene: TRBJ1-3; clone size: once; CDR3 DNA: TGTGCCACCAGCAGCCAAGATCGGTTCTCTGGAAACACCATATATTTT; CDR3 protein: CATSSQDRFSGNTIYF
D gene: TRBD2; V gene: TRBV20-1; J gene: TRBJ2-5; clone size: -; CDR3 DNA: TGCAGTGCTAGAGATTGGGTAGCGGGAGGCCAAGAGACCCAGTACTTC; CDR3 protein: CSARDWVAGGQETQYF